This T cell receptor beta chain was recorded in a study of response to subunit inactivated influenza vaccine. Overall study findings and caveats: Researchers suggested that each seasonal influenza vaccination recruits few new T cells.

Turning to this clonotype: The target antigen is unknown.

In germline, CDR1 is SGHAT, CDR2 FQDESV (reference sequence). V was clipped by 6 bases and J by 0 bases; unmatched bases: 22. The CDR3 has 21 amino acids. TCRdb analysed the RT-PCR reads with MiXCR anew, one entry per CDR3 protein. This table has about 650,000 distinct CDR3 sequences, approximately 15% appearing once. This specimen was PBMCs from blood, taken 12 days after vaccination. The V call is TRBV11-1, the J call TRBJ2-3, with 9 nucleotides matching TRBD1. The source is a man aged 50 to 60 who received an inactivated influenza vaccine. CDR3 sequence: CASSSQTTGGRPKISTDTQYF. DNA for the CDR3: TGTGCCAGCAGTTCACAAACGACAGGGGGGCGCCCGAAGATTAGCACAGATACGCAGTATTTT.